The TCR beta chain under discussion was sequenced for a study of CD8+ T cells in alopecia areata. Extraction and reverse transcription of RNA yielded cDNA as the sequencing template. The data were produced by immunoSEQ multiplex PCR, yet TCRdb's version contains in-frame clones alone and is incomplete. Found here are 70,000 or so clones, 25% to 35% of them singletons; the top ten hold more than 12%. About this clone itself: Its cognate antigen is unknown.

Study-level points and caveats: Scalp clonality, together with expanded CD8+ clones among the top 100, fell significantly with tofacitinib. Scalp samples also contribute reads from the resident alphabeta T cells found in normal skin.

Regarding treatment: oral pan-JAK inhibitor, 5-10 mg twice daily. The V gene lost 1 base and the J gene lost 4 bases, with 8 bases spanning the gap. The germline CDR1 and CDR2 sequences are SGHAT and FQNNGV. This CDR3 contains 14 residues. This material consisted of CD8+ T cells sorted from blood, taken at week 4, from a patient treated with tofacitinib. The chain combines TRBV11-2 with TRBJ1-5, with D hard to call. This clonotype originated in a human donor with alopecia areata. This CDR3 is CASSLGPGNQPQHF. The CDR3, as DNA: TGTGCCAGCAGCTTAGGACCGGGAAATCAGCCCCAGCATTTT.